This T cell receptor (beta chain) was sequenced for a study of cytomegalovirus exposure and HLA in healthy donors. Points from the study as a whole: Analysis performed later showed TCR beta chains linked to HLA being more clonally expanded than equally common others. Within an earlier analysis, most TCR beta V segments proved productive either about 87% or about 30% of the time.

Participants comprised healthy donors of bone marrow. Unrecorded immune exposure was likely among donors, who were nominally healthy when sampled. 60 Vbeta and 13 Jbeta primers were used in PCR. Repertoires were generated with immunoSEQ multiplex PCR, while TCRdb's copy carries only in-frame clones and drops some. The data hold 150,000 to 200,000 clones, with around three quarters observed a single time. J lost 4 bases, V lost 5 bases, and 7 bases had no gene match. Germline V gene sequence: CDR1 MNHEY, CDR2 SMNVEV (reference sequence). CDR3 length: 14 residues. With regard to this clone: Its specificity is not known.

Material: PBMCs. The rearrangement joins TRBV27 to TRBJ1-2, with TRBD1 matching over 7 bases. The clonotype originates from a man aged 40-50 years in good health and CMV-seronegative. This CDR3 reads CASSPLGDSYGYTF. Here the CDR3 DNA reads TGTGCCAGCAGTCCTCTTGGGGACAGCTATGGCTACACCTTC.